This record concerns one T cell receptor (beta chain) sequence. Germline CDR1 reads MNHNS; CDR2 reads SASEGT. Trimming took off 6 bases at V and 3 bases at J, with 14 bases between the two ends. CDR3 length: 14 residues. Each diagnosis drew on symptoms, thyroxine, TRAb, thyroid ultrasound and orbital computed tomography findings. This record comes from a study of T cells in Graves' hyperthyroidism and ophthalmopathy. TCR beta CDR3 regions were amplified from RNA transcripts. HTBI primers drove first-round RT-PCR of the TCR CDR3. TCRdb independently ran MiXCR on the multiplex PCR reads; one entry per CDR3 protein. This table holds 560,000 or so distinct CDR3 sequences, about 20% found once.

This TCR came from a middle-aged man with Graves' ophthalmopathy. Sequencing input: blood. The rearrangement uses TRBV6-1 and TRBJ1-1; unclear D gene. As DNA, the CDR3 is TGTGCCAGCAGAGACCCCGGGGTGTACACTGAAGCTTTCTTT. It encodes CASRDPGVYTEAFF.